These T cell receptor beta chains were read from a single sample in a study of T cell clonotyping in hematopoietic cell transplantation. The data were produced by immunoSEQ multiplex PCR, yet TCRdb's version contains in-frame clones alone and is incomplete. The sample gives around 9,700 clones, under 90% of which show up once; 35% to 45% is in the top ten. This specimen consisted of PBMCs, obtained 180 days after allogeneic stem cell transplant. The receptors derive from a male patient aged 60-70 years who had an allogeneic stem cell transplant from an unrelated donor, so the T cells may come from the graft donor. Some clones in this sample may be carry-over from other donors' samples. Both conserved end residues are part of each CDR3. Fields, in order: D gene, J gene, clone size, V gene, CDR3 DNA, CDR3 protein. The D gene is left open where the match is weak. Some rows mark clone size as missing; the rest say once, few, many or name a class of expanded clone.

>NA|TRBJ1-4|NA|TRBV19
TGTGCCAGTAGCCCGGGAACAACTAATGAAAAACTGTTTTTT
CASSPGTTNEKLFF
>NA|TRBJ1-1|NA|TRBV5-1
TGCGCCAGCAGCACCAGGCGTATGAACACTGAAGCTTTCTTT
CASSTRRMNTEAFF
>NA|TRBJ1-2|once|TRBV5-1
TGCGCCAGCAGCAACGTTACAGGGATGAAATATGGCTACACCTTC
CASSNVTGMKYGYTF
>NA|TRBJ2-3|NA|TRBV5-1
TGCGCCAGCAGCTTGGGCCACAACACAGATACGCAGTATTTT
CASSLGHNTDTQYF
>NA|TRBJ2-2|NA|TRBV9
TGTGCCAGCAGCGTAGGATTCTACCCCGGGGGCACCGGGGAGCTGTTTTTT
CASSVGFYPGGTGELFF
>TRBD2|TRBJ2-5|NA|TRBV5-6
TGTGCCAGCAGCTCCGAGCGGGGGGGTCAAGAGACCCAGTACTTC
CASSSERGGQETQYF
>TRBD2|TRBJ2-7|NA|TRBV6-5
TGTGCCAGCTCTGGACTAGCGGGATACGAGCAGTACTTC
CASSGLAGYEQYF
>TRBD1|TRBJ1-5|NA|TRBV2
TGTGCCAGCAGCGGGACAGGGGATCAGCCCCAGCATTTT
CASSGTGDQPQHF
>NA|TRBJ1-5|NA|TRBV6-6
TGTGCCAGCAGTCTCAGTGAGCGGGCCCAGCATTTT
CASSLSERAQHF
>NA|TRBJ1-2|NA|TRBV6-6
TGTGCCAGCGTAGTAAGGGTTAACTATGGCTACACCTTC
CASVVRVNYGYTF
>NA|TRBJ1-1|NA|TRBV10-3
TGTGCCATCAGTGAGTCGCCCGGGAACACTGAAGCTTTCTTT
CAISESPGNTEAFF
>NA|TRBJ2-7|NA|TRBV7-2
TGTGCCAGCAGCTTAGCCCGACAGACCTACGAGCAGTACTTC
CASSLARQTYEQYF
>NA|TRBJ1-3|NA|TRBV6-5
TGTGCCAGCAGCCTCTCTTTTTTTGATGGAAACACCATATATTTT
CASSLSFFDGNTIYF
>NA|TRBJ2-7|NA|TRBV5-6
TGTGCCAGCAGCTTGGGGGGGGACTCCTACGAGCAGTACTTC
CASSLGGDSYEQYF
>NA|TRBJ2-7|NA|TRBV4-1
TGCGCCAGCAGCCGGCCGAGCGGCTACGAGCAGTACTTC
CASSRPSGYEQYF
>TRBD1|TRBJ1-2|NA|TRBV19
TGTGCCAGTACCGCGGGACAGCGATATGGCTACACCTTC
CASTAGQRYGYTF
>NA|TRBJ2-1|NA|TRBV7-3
TGTGCCAGCAGCCCCCAGGGGACCTACAATGAGCAGTTCTTC
CASSPQGTYNEQFF
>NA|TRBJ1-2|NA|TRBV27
TGTGCCAGCAGTTTATCGGTCCAGACCAATACAAACTATGGCTACACCTTC
CASSLSVQTNTNYGYTF
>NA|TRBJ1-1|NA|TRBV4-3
TGCGCCAGCAGCCATCCGGTGGGCACTGAAGCTTTCTTT
CASSHPVGTEAFF
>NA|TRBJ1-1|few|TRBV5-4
TGTGCCAGCGCCCCCTGGGGTCCCACTGAAGCTTTCTTT
CASAPWGPTEAFF
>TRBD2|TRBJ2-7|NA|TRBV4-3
TGCGCCAGCAGCGCTTCGGGGGGAGGGACCTACGAGCAGTACTTC
CASSASGGGTYEQYF
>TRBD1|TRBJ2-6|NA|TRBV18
TGTGCCAGCTCACCACGACAGGGGGTGGAAATCTCTGGGGCCAACGTCCTGACTTTC
CASSPRQGVEISGANVLTF
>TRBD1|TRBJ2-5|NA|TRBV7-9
TGTGCCAGCAGCCGGGACAGGGGGCTGGAGACCCAGTACTTC
CASSRDRGLETQYF
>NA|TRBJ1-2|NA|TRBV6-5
TGTGCCAGCAGTTACCGAACGTTGGAAAACTCTGGCTACACCTTC
CASSYRTLENSGYTF
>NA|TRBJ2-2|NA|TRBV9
TGTGCCAGCAGCGTCGTAGGGTTGGGCACCGGGGAGCTGTTTTTT
CASSVVGLGTGELFF
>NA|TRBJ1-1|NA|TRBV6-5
TGTGCCAGCAGGAAAGGGACATTCACTGAAGCTTTCTTT
CASRKGTFTEAFF
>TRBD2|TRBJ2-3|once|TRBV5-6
TGTGCCAGCAGCTGGCGACTAGCGGGGTACACAGATACGCAGTATTTT
CASSWRLAGYTDTQYF
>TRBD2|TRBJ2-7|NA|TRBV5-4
TGTGCCAGCAGCACAGGACTAGCGGGGATCAGCCACGAGCAGTACTTC
CASSTGLAGISHEQYF
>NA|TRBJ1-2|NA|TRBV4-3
TGCGCCAGCAGCCAAGATTGGCGGTCGGATGGCTACACCTTC
CASSQDWRSDGYTF
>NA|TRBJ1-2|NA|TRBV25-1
TGTGCCAGCAGTGAACCCGGACAGTTCTATGGCTACACCTTC
CASSEPGQFYGYTF
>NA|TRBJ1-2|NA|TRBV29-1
TGCAGCGTTGAAGAGGTCAGGGAATATGGCTACACCTTC
CSVEEVREYGYTF
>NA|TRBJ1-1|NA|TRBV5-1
TGCGCCAGCAGCTTGGTGACCTCCGGGAGGGAGGACACTGAAGCTTTCTTT
CASSLVTSGREDTEAFF
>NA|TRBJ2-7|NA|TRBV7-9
TGTGCCAGCAGCCCTCCTTCCTACGAGCAGTACTTC
CASSPPSYEQYF
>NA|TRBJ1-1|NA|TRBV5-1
TGCGCCAGCAGCTCGGGGGAGAGACTCAACACTGAAGCTTTCTTT
CASSSGERLNTEAFF
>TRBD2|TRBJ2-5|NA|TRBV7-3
TGTGCCAGCAGCTCCGAGCGGGGGGGTCAAGAGACCCAGTACTTC
CASSSERGGQETQYF
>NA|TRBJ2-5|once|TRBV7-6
TGTGCCAGCAGCCGCAACAGGGTGGAAGCAGAGACCCAGTACTTC
CASSRNRVEAETQYF
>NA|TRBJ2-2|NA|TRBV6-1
TGTGCCAGCAGTAACCTTCGCGAGGGCACCGGGGAGCTGTTTTTT
CASSNLREGTGELFF
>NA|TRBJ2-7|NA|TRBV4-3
TGCGCCAGCAGCCAAGAGGGCAGGGTAGTCGACGAGCAGTACTTC
CASSQEGRVVDEQYF
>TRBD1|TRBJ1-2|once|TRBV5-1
TGCGCCAGCAGCTTGGCCGGACAGGGGAATACCTATGGCTACACCTTC
CASSLAGQGNTYGYTF
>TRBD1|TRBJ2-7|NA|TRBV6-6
TGTGCCAGCAGTAGTCCCGGGACAGGGTACGAGCAGTACTTC
CASSSPGTGYEQYF
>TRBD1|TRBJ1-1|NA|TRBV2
TGTGCCAGCAGTGACAGGGGGCGCATGAACACTGAAGCTTTCTTT
CASSDRGRMNTEAFF
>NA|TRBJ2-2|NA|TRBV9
TGTGCCAGCAGCTATTCTGACACCGGGGAGCTGTTTTTT
CASSYSDTGELFF
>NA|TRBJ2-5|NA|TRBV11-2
TGTGCCAGCAGCATAGGCCTAGGGGAGACCCAGTACTTC
CASSIGLGETQYF
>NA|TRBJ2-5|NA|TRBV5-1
TGCGCCAGCAGCTTGGTGGCAGCAGAATCTCGGGAGACCCAGTACTTC
CASSLVAAESRETQYF
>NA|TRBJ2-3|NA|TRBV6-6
TGTGCCAGCACCCAACAATTCACAGATACGCAGTATTTT
CASTQQFTDTQYF
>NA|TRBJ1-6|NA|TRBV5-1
TGCGCCAGCAGCTTGAGGCTGGGAACCCGGGGGGATAATTCACCCCTCCACTTT
CASSLRLGTRGDNSPLHF
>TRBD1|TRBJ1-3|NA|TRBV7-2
TGTGCCAGCAGCTTAAGACAGGGGATTACCAGTGGAAACACCATATATTTT
CASSLRQGITSGNTIYF
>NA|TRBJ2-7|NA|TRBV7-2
TGTGCCAGCAGCTCACTGGGACAACCCTACGAGCAGTACTTC
CASSSLGQPYEQYF
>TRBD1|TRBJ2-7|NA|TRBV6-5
TGTGCCAGCAGTTACATGGCAGGGGGCCCCGAGTACTTC
CASSYMAGGPEYF
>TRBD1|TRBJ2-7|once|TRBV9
TGTGCCAGCAGCCTGACAGGGGGCTACGAGCAGTACTTC
CASSLTGGYEQYF
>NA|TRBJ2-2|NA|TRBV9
TGTGCCAGCAGCGTAGTAGGAGGGGCTGACACCGGGGAGCTGTTTTTT
CASSVVGGADTGELFF
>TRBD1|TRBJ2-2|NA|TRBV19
TGTGCCAGTAGTGTATTGCCGGGACAGGCGAGATCCGGGGAGCTGTTTTTT
CASSVLPGQARSGELFF
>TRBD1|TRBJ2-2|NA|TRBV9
TGTGCCAGCAGCATACAGACAGGGGCTGACACCGGGGAGCTGTTTTTT
CASSIQTGADTGELFF
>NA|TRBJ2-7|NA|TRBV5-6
TGTGCCAGCAGCTTGAACGGAGGCGAGCAGTACTTC
CASSLNGGEQYF
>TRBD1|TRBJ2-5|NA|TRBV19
TGTGCCAGTAGTATAGGCACCGGGACAGGGATGGAGACCCAGTACTTC
CASSIGTGTGMETQYF
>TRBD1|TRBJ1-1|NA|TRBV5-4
TGTGCCAGCAGCCCAGGGAGGGGGCCCGGTGACACTGAAGCTTTCTTT
CASSPGRGPGDTEAFF
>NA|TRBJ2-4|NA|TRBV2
TGTGCCAGCAGGGACGGACCCCTAGCCAAAAACATTCAGTACTTC
CASRDGPLAKNIQYF
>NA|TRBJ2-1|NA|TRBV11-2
TGTGCCAGCAGCTCCTACGGCCCCGCTGGGAATGAGCAGTTCTTC
CASSSYGPAGNEQFF